These 5 T cell receptor beta chains were sequenced from one sample in a study of human T cells and chemical hapten exposure. From the RACE reads, TCRdb called clonotypes with MiXCR, one entry per CDR3 protein. The sample includes around 350,000 distinct CDR3 sequences, 5.5% of them seen just once. The time point here: pre-sensitization, week 0. This sample's treatment: therapeutic diphenylcyclopropenone sensitization with weekly scalp DPC. The sequences come from whole blood, collected in connection with sensitization to the hapten diphenylcyclopropenone (DPC). These receptor sequences come from a woman younger than 35 with alopecia areata. Some clones in this sample may be carry-over from other donors' samples.

This clonotype appeared many times. This rearrangement joins TRBV6-5 to TRBJ1-5; a weak D match, TRBD1 (6 bases). The CDR3 has 13 amino acids. V shed 6 bases and J shed 4 bases, with 10 bases lying between them. Germline V lookup: CDR1 MNHEY, CDR2 SVGAGI. The CDR3 protein is CASRRTENQPQHF. CDR3 in DNA: TGTGCCAGCAGGCGGACAGAAAATCAGCCCCAGCATTTT.

This clonotype occurred many times. The gene calls are TRBV5-1 and TRBJ2-3, with 8 bases lining up with TRBD1. The V gene's germline CDR1 is SGHRS and CDR2 YFSETQ. With V trimmed by 5 bases and J by 3 bases, 2 bases remained unmatched. The CDR3 sequence is 13 residues long. The CDR3 DNA reads as TGCGCCAGCAGGGACAGGGAAACAGATACGCAGTATTTT. Protein sequence: CASRDRETDTQYF.

This clonotype was observed at least ten times. This sequence joins TRBV7-9 and TRBJ1-5; D remains unclear. V was pared by 7 bases and J by 0 bases, with 10 bases between. The CDR3 length is 14 residues. Germline CDR1 reads SEHNR; CDR2 reads FQNEAQ (reference sequence). Here the CDR3 DNA reads TGTGCCAGCACGCCAGATCATAGCAATCAGCCCCAGCATTTT. It yields the protein CASTPDHSNQPQHF.

The chain recombines TRBV12-3 or TRBV12-4 with TRBJ1-2, with a tentative D call TRBD1 (5 bases). This CDR3 has 13 residues. V lost 8 bases to trimming and J lost 8 bases, with 18 bases between them. The CDR3 loop reads CASEPSTGEGYTF. The CDR3 DNA reads as TGTGCCAGCGAACCCTCGACGGGGGAAGGCTACACCTTC.

This sequence joins TRBV18 and TRBJ1-2, with D possibly being TRBD1 (5 bases). V gave up 5 bases and J gave up 4 bases, with 11 bases separating them. The CDR3 contains 13 residues. CDR1 is KGHSH and CDR2 is LQKENI in the germline V gene. CDR3 nucleotide sequence: TGTGCCAGCTCATCCGACAGCGCCTATGGCTACACCTTC. It is translated as CASSSDSAYGYTF.